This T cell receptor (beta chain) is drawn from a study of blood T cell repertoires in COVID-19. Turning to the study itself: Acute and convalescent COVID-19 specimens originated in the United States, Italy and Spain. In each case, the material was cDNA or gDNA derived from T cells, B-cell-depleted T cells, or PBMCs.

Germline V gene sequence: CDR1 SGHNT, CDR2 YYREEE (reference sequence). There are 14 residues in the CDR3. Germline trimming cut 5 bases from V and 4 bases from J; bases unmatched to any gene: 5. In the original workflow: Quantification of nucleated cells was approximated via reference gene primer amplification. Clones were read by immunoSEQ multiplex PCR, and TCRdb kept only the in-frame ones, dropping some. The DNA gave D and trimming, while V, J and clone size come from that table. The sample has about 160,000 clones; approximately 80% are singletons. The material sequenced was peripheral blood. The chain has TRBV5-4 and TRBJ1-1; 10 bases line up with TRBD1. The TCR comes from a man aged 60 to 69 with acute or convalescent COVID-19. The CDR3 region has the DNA TGTGCCAGCAGTCGACAGGGGGCGGTCACTGAAGCTTTCTTT. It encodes CASSRQGAVTEAFF.